The 29 T cell receptor beta chains below all came from one sample that was sequenced in a study of shared clonotypes between healthy human individuals. The method was immunoSEQ multiplex PCR; TCRdb's version includes in-frame clones alone and lacks a portion of them. Of roughly 640,000 clones listed, roughly 70% were seen once; the top ten hold about 1.8%. The specimen was memory CD4+ T cells sorted from blood. Subset noted: CD45RA-negative fraction. The receptors were gathered from a woman younger than 45 in good health.

This clone was seen a few times. This same CDR3 is encoded by further DNA sequences in the sample. The CDR3 sequence: CASSRQAGETQYF. The CDR3 DNA is TGTGCCAGCTCACGACAGGCGGGGGAGACCCAGTACTTC. The chain recombines TRBV18 with TRBJ2-5; D assignment may be TRBD1 or TRBD2 (6 bases each). The CDR3 has 13 residues. Deletions cut 4 bases from V and 5 bases from J, with 11 bases between. Germline V gene data show CDR1 as KGHSH and CDR2 as LQKENI.

A note on this clone: The same CDR3 can be traced to other DNA sequences in this sample. J is TRBJ2-3 and V is TRBV5-1, with D unclear. Germline CDR1 SGHRS, CDR2 YFSETQ. The CDR3 length is 15 residues. Trimming shortened V by 2 bases and J by 0 bases, and 10 bases separated the two germline ends. The chain's CDR3 is CASSFGGSSTDTQYF. CDR3 nucleotide sequence: TGCGCCAGCAGCTTTGGCGGTTCTAGCACAGATACGCAGTATTTT.

At least ten counts were recorded for this clone. This chain uses TRBV28 with TRBJ2-4; perhaps TRBD1 as D (7 bases). This CDR3 contains 17 residues. The germline CDR1 and CDR2 sequences are MDHEN and SYDVKM. V lost 2 bases and J lost 1, with 15 bases in between. The CDR3 region has the DNA TGTGCCAGCAGTTTAGCTTCAGGGGGGAGGGCCAAAAACATTCAGTACTTC. Its protein is CASSLASGGRAKNIQYF.

This clone has just one count. Germline is not matched at one junction end, which may reflect a read error. This chain uses TRBV7-2 with TRBJ2-7, with D possibly being TRBD2 (6 bases). This CDR3 spans 14 amino acids. The germline gives CDR1 SGHTA, CDR2 FQGNSA. The CDR3: CASSLQGDSHEQYF. The CDR3 DNA is TGTGCCAGCAGCCTGCAAGGGGACTCCCACGAGCAGTACTTC.

The sample holds a few counts of this clone. V usage is TRBV28 and J usage is TRBJ2-1; 11 bases map to TRBD2. J lost 3 bases, V lost 4 bases, and 17 bases had no gene match. CDR3 length equals 20 residues. Germline V CDR1 and CDR2: MDHEN, SYDVKM. The CDR3 DNA reads TGTGCCAGCAGTTATTGGGGTATGACTAGCGGGATGCCGAACTACAATGAGCAGTTCTTC. Protein sequence: CASSYWGMTSGMPNYNEQFF.

The rearrangement joins TRBV9 to TRBJ2-7; 9 bases agree with TRBD2. The CDR3 loop spans 14 amino acids. The V gene end was trimmed by 4 bases and the J gene end by 3 bases; junction bases not matched to a gene: 5. The germline V gene encodes CDR1 SGDLS and CDR2 YYNGEE. The CDR3 is CASSFGTSNYEQYF. CDR3 coding DNA: TGTGCCAGCAGCTTTGGGACTAGCAACTACGAGCAGTACTTC.

The genes are TRBV7-7 and TRBJ2-3; D remains ambiguous. Per germline, CDR1 SSHAT and CDR2 FNYEAQ (reference sequence). This CDR3 comprises 15 residues. V dropped 5 bases and J dropped 0 bases, with 12 bases sitting between them. The CDR3 protein is CASSPRPLSTDTQYF. DNA for the CDR3: TGTGCCAGCAGCCCGCGGCCCCTCAGCACAGATACGCAGTATTTT. The full variable domain, its missing parts supplied by reference TRBV7-7 and TRBJ2-3, is GAGVSQSPRYKVTKRGQDVTLRCDPISSHATLYWYQQALGQGPEFLTYFNYEAQPDKSGLPSDRFSAERPEGSISTLTIQRTEQRDSAMYRCASSPRPLSTDTQYFGPGTRLTVL.

The chain has TRBV6-1 and TRBJ1-2, with 8 bases that match TRBD1. Germline loops: CDR1 MNHNS, CDR2 SASEGT. After removal of 9 bases from V and 6 bases from J, the junction contained 9 bases not matched to a gene. The CDR3 is 13 amino acids. The CDR3 is CARKAQGADGYTF. The DNA of the CDR3 is TGTGCCAGGAAAGCGCAGGGGGCTGATGGCTACACCTTC.

This clone was found a few times. The rearrangement joins TRBV7-8 to TRBJ1-1; D is possibly TRBD1 (6 bases). Trimming left V 5 bases short and J 5 bases short, with 21 bases between. The CDR3 extends over 16 amino acids. Per the germline V gene, CDR1 is SGHVS and CDR2 is FQNEAQ. The CDR3 DNA reads TGTGCCAGCAGCCAAGGAAGGGGGTCATCAAAGACTGAAGCTTTCTTT. Translated: CASSQGRGSSKTEAFF.

V gene TRBV6-5 combines with J gene TRBJ1-1, with D possibly TRBD1 on 5 matching bases. V was cut by 6 bases and J by 0 bases, with 11 bases left in between. The CDR3 is made up of 14 amino acids. Looked up from germline, CDR1 is MNHEY and CDR2 is SVGAGI. The CDR3 reads CASRSGPLNTEAFF. CDR3 in DNA: TGTGCCAGCAGGTCGGGACCCCTGAACACTGAAGCTTTCTTT.

This clone turned up a few times. The gene calls are TRBV21-1 and TRBJ1-1. TRBV21-1 is given as a pseudogene. CDR3 length: 12 residues. The CDR3 DNA is TGTGCCAGCAGCGAGGGTTGTACTGAAGCTTTCTTT. This codes for CASSEGCTEAFF.

The rearrangement joins TRBV6-5 to TRBJ1-1; D is uncertain. Germline V gene data show CDR1 as MNHEY and CDR2 as SVGAGI. The CDR3 totals 11 residues. V was trimmed by 4 bases and J by 4 bases, leaving 4 bases between them. The DNA for the CDR3 is TGTGCCAGCAGTTCCTTCACTGAAGCTTTCTTT. This sequence encodes CASSSFTEAFF.

The chain employs TRBV28 and TRBJ1-2; D is possibly TRBD1 (6 bases). Germline values: CDR1 MDHEN, CDR2 SYDVKM. Trimming left V 7 bases short and J 4 bases short, with 16 bases between. The CDR3 has 14 amino acids. As DNA, the CDR3 is TGTGCCAGCACCACCGCCGGGACAATCTATGGCTACACCTTC. Encoded protein: CASTTAGTIYGYTF.

This sequence joins TRBV28 and TRBJ1-5; D possibly corresponds to TRBD1 (5 bases). Trimming pared 3 bases from V and 7 bases from J, leaving 19 bases between. Germline V CDR1 and CDR2: MDHEN, SYDVKM. This CDR3 region has 16 residues. CDR3: CASSLQGRNGGQPQHF. As DNA, the CDR3 is TGTGCCAGCAGTTTGCAGGGACGGAACGGCGGACAGCCCCAGCATTTT.

The chain carries TRBV28 and TRBJ1-2; weak D call: TRBD1 (5 bases). Germline V gene lookup returns CDR1 MDHEN and CDR2 SYDVKM. Trimming cost V 5 bases and J 10 bases, with 26 bases left between them. This CDR3 contains 16 residues. The CDR3 loop is CASSPRGEGARLDYTF. The CDR3 DNA sequence: TGTGCCAGCAGTCCCCGGGGAGAAGGGGCGCGACTTGACTACACCTTC.

J is TRBJ2-3 and V is TRBV4-2, with 7 bases matching TRBD2. This CDR3 has 19 residues. J gave up 2 bases and V 0 bases, and 14 bases lay outside the gene matches. Germline V gene lookup returns CDR1 LGHNA and CDR2 YNFKEQ. CDR3 sequence: CASSQDPAGPAFFTDTQYF. The CDR3 nucleotides are TGTGCCAGCAGCCAAGATCCAGCGGGACCGGCCTTTTTCACAGATACGCAGTATTTT.

The chain combines TRBV7-2 with TRBJ1-5, with D uncertain. Germline V gene data show CDR1 as SGHTA and CDR2 as FQGNSA. This CDR3 comprises 13 residues. V was cut by 1 base and J by 8 bases, with 9 bases left in between. CDR3 loop: CASSLGPQKPQHF. The DNA of the CDR3 is TGTGCCAGCAGCTTAGGGCCTCAAAAGCCCCAGCATTTT.

V and J are TRBV27 and TRBJ2-6, with D perhaps given as TRBD1 or TRBD2 (6 bases each). Germline values: CDR1 MNHEY, CDR2 SMNVEV (reference sequence). The CDR3 is made up of 15 amino acids. V shed 8 bases and J shed 3 bases, with 14 bases lying between them. The CDR3 DNA reads TGTGCCAGCGGGGGGCCAGCTCATGGGGCCAACGTCCTGACTTTC. Translated: CASGGPAHGANVLTF.

The chain links TRBV18 to TRBJ2-2; 10 bases are a match to TRBD1. The V gene's germline CDR1 is KGHSH and CDR2 LQKENI. With V trimmed by 4 bases and J by 3 bases, 11 bases remained unmatched. The CDR3 runs 18 residues. CDR3 loop: CASSLWDRGYMDTGELFF. In nucleotides, the CDR3 is TGTGCCAGCTCACTCTGGGACAGGGGATATATGGACACCGGGGAGCTGTTTTTT.

The V call is TRBV7-3, the J call TRBJ1-1; no clear D gene. The V end was cut by 5 bases, the J end by 1 base, with 8 bases between. The length of the CDR3 is 13 residues. Germline CDR1 and CDR2: SGHTA and FQGTGA. As DNA, the CDR3 is TGTGCCAGCAGCCAGATGGAGAACACTGAAGCTTTCTTT. Its protein product is CASSQMENTEAFF. The variable domain in full, with the rest retrieved from reference TRBV7-3 and TRBJ1-1, is GAGVSQTPSNKVTEKGKYVELRCDPISGHTALYWYRQSLGQGPEFLIYFQGTGAADDSGLPNDRFFAVRPEGSVSTLKIQRTERGDSAVYLCASSQMENTEAFFGQGTRLTVV.

This clone is labeled medium-sized. Other nucleotide sequences from this sample produce the same CDR3. The chain uses TRBV15 and TRBJ1-4; 9 positions match TRBD1. With V trimmed by 3 bases and J by 4 bases, 0 bases remained unmatched. The CDR3 runs 14 residues. Per the germline V gene, CDR1 is LNHNV and CDR2 is YYDKDF (reference sequence). DNA of the CDR3: TGTGCCACCAGCAGGGGACAGGGTAATGAAAAACTGTTTTTT. It encodes CATSRGQGNEKLFF.

The V and J genes are TRBV27 and TRBJ2-5, with 9 bases matching TRBD2. The J segment lost 2 bases and the V segment lost 5 bases, leaving 12 bases of the junction unmatched. The germline V gene encodes CDR1 MNHEY and CDR2 SMNVEV (reference sequence). This CDR3 is 17 amino acids long. The CDR3 sequence: CASSPATSGGLQETQYF. CDR3 DNA sequence: TGTGCCAGCAGTCCAGCGACTAGCGGAGGTTTACAAGAGACCCAGTACTTC.

The rearrangement links TRBV10-2 to TRBJ2-7, with no clear D. The CDR3 has 13 residues. The germline V gene encodes CDR1 WSHSY and CDR2 SAAADI. The germline V and J ends were trimmed by 0 bases and 1 base, with 4 bases remaining between them. Here the CDR3 DNA reads TGCGCCAGCAGTGAGTCGGGGTCCTACGAGCAGTACTTC. Translated: CASSESGSYEQYF.

At least ten counts were recorded for this clone. The gene calls are TRBV10-2 and TRBJ1-5, with D hard to call. V lost 7 bases and J 6 bases, leaving 16 bases between the germline ends. Germline values: CDR1 WSHSY, CDR2 SAAADI. The CDR3 consists of 14 residues. The CDR3 DNA reads TGCGCCAGCACCCCTCAGCGGTGGGCTCAGCCCCAGCATTTT. Amino acid sequence: CASTPQRWAQPQHF.

The J gene is TRBJ2-2, the V gene TRBV18; D remains unclear. With 1 base removed from V and 3 bases from J, the gap between germline ends came to 6 bases. The CDR3 has 14 residues. Germline V lookup: CDR1 KGHSH, CDR2 LQKENI. The CDR3 sequence: CASSPRSDTGELFF. The CDR3 DNA is TGTGCCAGCTCACCACGAAGTGACACCGGGGAGCTGTTTTTT. Using reference TRBV18 and TRBJ2-2 for the parts outside the CDR3, the full variable domain is NAGVMQNPRHLVRRRGQEARLRCSPMKGHSHVYWYRQLPEEGLKFMVYLQKENIIDESGMPKERFSAEFPKEGPSILRIQQVVRGDSAAYFCASSPRSDTGELFFGEGSRLTVL.

The chain has TRBV30 and TRBJ1-6; a possible D gene is TRBD1 (6 bases). V was clipped by 0 bases and J by 2 bases, with 17 bases between them. Germline CDR1 reads GTSNPN; CDR2 reads SVGIG (reference sequence). The CDR3 length is 18 residues. The CDR3 DNA follows: TGTGCCTGGAGTGTCCGGACAGTATCGAACGCCTATAATTCACCCCTCCACTTT. Its translation is CAWSVRTVSNAYNSPLHF.

In this sample, this clone turned up once. The V call is TRBV15, the J call TRBJ1-4, with D unresolved. CDR1 is LNHNV and CDR2 is YYDKDF in the germline V gene (reference sequence). The CDR3 extends over 13 amino acids. V was trimmed by 6 bases and J by 8 bases, leaving 13 bases between them. The CDR3, as DNA: TGTGCCACCAGAGACCCGGATAGGGAAAAACTGTTTTTT. It codes for CATRDPDREKLFF. Looking up the rest from reference TRBV15 and TRBJ1-4 gives the full variable domain: DAMVIQNPRYQVTQFGKPVTLSCSQTLNHNVMYWYQQKSSQAPKLLFHYYDKDFNNEADTPDNFQSRRPNTSFCFLDIRSPGLGDTAMYLCATRDPDREKLFFGSGTQLSVL.

This chain joins TRBV5-1 and TRBJ2-7; 14 positions agree with TRBD2. CDR1 SGHRS and CDR2 YFSETQ come from the germline V gene. The CDR3 has 19 residues. J gave up 0 bases and V 2 bases, and 10 bases lay outside the gene matches. Here the CDR3 DNA reads TGCGCCAGCAGCTTCCGAGGACTAGCGGGAGGCTCGAGCTCCTACGAGCAGTACTTC. Translating it yields CASSFRGLAGGSSSYEQYF.

This chain links TRBV27 with TRBJ1-5; possibly TRBD1 for D (6 bases). The germline CDR1 and CDR2 sequences are MNHEY and SMNVEV (reference sequence). V gave up 11 bases and J gave up 3 bases, with 23 bases separating them. CDR3 length: 16 amino acids. The CDR3 sequence is CASGAQGKRDNQPQHF. In DNA, the CDR3 is TGTGCCTCAGGGGCCCAGGGGAAGCGGGACAATCAGCCCCAGCATTTT.